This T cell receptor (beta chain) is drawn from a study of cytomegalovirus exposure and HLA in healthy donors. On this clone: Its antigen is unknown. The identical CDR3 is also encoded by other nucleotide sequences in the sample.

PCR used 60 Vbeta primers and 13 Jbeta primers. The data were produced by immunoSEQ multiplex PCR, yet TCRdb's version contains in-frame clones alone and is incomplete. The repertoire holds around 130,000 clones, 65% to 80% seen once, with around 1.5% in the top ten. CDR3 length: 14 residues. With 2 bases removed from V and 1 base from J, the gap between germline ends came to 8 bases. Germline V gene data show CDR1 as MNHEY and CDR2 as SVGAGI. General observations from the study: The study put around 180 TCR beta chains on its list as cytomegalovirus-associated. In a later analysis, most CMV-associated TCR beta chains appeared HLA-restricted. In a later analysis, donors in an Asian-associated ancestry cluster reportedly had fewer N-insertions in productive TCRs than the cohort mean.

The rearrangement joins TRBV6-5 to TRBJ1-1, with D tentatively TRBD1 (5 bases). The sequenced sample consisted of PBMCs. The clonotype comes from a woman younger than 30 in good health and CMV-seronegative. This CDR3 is CASSYGRGNTEAFF. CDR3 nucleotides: TGTGCCAGCAGTTACGGGAGGGGGAACACTGAAGCTTTCTTT.